The T cell receptor beta chain under discussion was sequenced for a study of T-cell memory formation after mild COVID-19. Study-level results: Memory cells collected pre-infection included some clones that later responded, suggesting cross-reactive memory joined. Second-wave clones with a day 37 peak had unconfirmed SARS-CoV-2 specificity.

Worth noting for this clonotype: What it binds is not known.

With V trimmed by 4 bases and J by 2 bases, 5 bases remained unmatched. The length of the CDR3 is 14 residues. Germline V gene sequence: CDR1 LGHNA, CDR2 YSLEER. 5'RACE with constant-segment primers built TCRalpha and TCRbeta cDNA libraries with UMIs. TCRdb called the 5' RACE reads again in MiXCR, with one record for every CDR3 protein. The sample lists about 390,000 distinct CDR3 sequences; roughly 21% were seen once. This receptor was obtained from an adult woman who had mild COVID-19 (a few samples of this study predate the infection). Cell type and time point are not known. The chain carries TRBV4-3 and TRBJ2-7, with TRBD1 matching 7 bases. The sequencing sample was made of PBMCs or a T cell subset sorted from them (not recorded which). The CDR3 DNA reads as TGCGCCAGCAGCCGGAACGGACAGGCCTACGAGCAGTACTTC. Translation: CASSRNGQAYEQYF.